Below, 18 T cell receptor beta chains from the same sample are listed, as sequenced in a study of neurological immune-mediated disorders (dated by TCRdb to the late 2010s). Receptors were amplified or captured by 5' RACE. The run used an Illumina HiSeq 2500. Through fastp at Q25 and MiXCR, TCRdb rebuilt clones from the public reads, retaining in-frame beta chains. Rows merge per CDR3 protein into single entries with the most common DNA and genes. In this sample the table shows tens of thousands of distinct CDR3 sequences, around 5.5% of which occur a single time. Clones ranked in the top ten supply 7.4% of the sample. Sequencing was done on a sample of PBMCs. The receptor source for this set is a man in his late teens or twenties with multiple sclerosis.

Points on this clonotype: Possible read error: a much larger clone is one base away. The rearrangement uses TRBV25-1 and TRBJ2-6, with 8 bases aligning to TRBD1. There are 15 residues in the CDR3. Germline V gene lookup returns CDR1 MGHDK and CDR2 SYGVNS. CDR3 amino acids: CASGAQGVGAKVLTF. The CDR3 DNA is TGTGCCAGCGGAGCACAGGGGGTTGGGGCCAAAGTCCTGACTTTC.

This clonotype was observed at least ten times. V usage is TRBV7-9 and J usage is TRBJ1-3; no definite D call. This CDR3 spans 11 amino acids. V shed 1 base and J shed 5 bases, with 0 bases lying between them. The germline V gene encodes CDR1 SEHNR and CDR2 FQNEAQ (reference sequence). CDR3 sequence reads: CASSLGNTIYF. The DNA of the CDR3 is TGTGCCAGCAGCTTAGGAAACACCATATATTTT.

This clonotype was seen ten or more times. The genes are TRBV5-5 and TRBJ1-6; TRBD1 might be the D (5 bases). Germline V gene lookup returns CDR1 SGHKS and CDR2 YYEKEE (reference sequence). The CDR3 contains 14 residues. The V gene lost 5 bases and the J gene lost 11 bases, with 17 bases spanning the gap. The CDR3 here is CASSLMGRGPPLHF. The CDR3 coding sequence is TGTGCCAGCAGTTTGATGGGGCGAGGACCACCCCTCCACTTT.

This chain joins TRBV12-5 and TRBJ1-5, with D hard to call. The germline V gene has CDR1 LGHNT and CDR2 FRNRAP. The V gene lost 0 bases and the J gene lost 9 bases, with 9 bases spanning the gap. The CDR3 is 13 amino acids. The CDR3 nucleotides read TGTGCTAGTGGTTTGGTTAGTGGCGGGCCCCAGCATTTT. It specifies CASGLVSGGPQHF.

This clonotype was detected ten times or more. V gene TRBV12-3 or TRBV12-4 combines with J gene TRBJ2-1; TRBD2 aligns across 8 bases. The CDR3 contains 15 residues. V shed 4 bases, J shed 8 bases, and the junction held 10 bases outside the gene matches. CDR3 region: CASSSRGSGEDEQFF. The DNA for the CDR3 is TGTGCCAGCAGTTCCCGTGGTAGCGGGGAAGATGAGCAGTTCTTC.

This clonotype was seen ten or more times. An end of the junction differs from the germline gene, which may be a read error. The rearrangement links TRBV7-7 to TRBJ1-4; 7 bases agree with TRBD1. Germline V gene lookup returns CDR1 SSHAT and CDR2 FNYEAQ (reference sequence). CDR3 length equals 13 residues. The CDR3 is CASSQGVKEKLFF. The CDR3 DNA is TGTGCTAGCAGCCAGGGGGTAAAGGAAAAACTGTTTTTT. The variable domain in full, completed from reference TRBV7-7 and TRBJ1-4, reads GAGVSQSPRYKVTKRGQDVTLRCDPISSHATLYWYQQALGQGPEFLTYFNYEAQPDKSGLPSDRFSAERPEGSISTLTIQRTEQRDSAMYRCASSQGVKEKLFFGSGTQLSVL.

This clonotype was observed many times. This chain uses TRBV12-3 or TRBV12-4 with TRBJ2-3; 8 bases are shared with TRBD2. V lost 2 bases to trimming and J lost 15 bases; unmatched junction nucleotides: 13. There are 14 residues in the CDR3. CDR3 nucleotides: TGTGCCAGCAGTTTAATGATCGTGGGGACTAGGGTTTATTTT. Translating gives CASSLMIVGTRVYF.

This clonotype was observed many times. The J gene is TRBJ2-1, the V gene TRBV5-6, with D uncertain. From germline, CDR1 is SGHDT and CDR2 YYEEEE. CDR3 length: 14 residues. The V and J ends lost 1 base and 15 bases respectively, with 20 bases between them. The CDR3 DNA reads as TGTGCCAGCAGCTTGAATGTTATGGTGACCCGGGTGTTCTTC. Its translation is CASSLNVMVTRVFF.

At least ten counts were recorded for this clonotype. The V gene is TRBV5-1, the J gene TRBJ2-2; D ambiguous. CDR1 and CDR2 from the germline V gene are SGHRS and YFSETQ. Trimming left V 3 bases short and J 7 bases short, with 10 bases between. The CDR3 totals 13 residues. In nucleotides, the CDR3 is TGCGCCAGCAGCTCGGGCGTCATCGGGGAGCTGTTTTTT. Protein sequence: CASSSGVIGELFF.

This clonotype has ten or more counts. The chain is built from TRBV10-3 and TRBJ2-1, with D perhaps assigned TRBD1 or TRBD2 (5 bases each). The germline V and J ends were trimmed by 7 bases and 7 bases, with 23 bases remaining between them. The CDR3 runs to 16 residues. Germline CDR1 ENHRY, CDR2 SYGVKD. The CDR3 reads CAITRASAVGENEQFF. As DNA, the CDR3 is TGTGCCATCACCCGGGCCAGCGCGGTAGGGGAGAATGAGCAGTTCTTC.

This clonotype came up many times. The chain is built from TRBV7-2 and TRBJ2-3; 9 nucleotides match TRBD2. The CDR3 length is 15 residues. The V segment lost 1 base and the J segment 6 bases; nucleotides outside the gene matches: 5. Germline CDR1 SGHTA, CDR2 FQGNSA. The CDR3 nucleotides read TGTGCCAGCAGCTTAGGTCCGGCGGGAGGGGATACGCAGTATTTT. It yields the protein CASSLGPAGGDTQYF.

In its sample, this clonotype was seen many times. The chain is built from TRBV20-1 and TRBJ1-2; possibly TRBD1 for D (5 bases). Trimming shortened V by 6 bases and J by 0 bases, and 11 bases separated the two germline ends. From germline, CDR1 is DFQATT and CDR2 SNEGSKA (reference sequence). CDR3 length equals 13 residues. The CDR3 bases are TGCAGTGCGGCGGGGCAGGCTAACTATGGCTACACCTTC. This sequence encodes CSAAGQANYGYTF.

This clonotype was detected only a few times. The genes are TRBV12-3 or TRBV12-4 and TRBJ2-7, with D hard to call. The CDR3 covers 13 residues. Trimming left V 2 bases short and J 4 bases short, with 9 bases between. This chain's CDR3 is CASSLRAVYEQYF. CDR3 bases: TGTGCCAGCAGTTTAAGGGCAGTATACGAGCAGTACTTC.

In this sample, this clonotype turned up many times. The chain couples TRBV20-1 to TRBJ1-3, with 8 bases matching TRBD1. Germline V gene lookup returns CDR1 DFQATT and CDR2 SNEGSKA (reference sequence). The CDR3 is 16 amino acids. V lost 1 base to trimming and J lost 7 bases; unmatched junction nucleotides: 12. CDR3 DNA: TGCAGTGCTAGAGTACAGCCGGGACAGGAGAGGAACACCATATATTTT. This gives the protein CSARVQPGQERNTIYF.

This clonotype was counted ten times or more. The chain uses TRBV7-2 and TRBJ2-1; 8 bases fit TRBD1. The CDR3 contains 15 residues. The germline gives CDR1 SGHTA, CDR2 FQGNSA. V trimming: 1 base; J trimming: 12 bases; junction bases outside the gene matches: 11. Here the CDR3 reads CASSLGRGLLAGQFF. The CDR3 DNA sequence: TGTGCCAGCAGCTTAGGCAGGGGGCTGCTGGCAGGGCAGTTCTTC. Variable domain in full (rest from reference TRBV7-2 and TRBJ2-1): GAGVSQSPSNKVTEKGKDVELRCDPISGHTALYWYRQSLGQGLEFLIYFQGNSAPDKSGLPSDRFSAERTGGSVSTLTIQRTQQEDSAVYLCASSLGRGLLAGQFFGPGTRLTVL.

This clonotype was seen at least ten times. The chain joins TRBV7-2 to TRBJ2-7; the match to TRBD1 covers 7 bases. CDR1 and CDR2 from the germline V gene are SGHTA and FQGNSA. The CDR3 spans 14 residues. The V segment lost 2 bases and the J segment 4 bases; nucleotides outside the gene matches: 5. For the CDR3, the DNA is TGTGCCAGCAGCTTATATCCAGGGGGATACGAGCAGTACTTC. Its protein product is CASSLYPGGYEQYF. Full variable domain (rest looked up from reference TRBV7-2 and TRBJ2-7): GAGVSQSPSNKVTEKGKDVELRCDPISGHTALYWYRQSLGQGLEFLIYFQGNSAPDKSGLPSDRFSAERTGGSVSTLTIQRTQQEDSAVYLCASSLYPGGYEQYFGPGTRLTVT.

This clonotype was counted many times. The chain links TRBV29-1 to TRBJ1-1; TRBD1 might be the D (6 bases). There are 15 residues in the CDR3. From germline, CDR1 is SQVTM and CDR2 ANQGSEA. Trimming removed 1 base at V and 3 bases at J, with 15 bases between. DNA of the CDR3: TGCAGCGTTGAAGGTACGCAGGGGCGGTACACTGAAGCTTTCTTT. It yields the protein CSVEGTQGRYTEAFF.

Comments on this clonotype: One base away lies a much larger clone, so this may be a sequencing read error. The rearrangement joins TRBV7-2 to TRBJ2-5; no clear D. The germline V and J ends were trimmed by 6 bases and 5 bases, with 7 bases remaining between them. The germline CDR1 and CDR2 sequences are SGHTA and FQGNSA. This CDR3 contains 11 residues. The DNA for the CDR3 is TGTGCCAGCAGATCTGGGGAGACCCAGTACTTC. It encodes CASRSGETQYF.